This entry concerns a single TCR beta chain. It has no known antigen specificity. Base qualities were left out, and no much larger clone turns up one base away. Libraries came from the immunoSEQ multiplex PCR assay. Not all clones reach the TCRdb copy of this immuneACCESS table, which keeps in-frame sequences only. Checked studies attribute under half of the gap to unresolved V genes and leave the rest unexplained. Counted in this sample were tens of thousands of clones; about nine tenths of them appeared once. In total, the top ten clones hold under 0.45% of the sample. The data stem from a study of technical replicates of blood from a handful of donors (dated by TCRdb to about 2017). The CDR3 measures 15 amino acids from cysteine to phenylalanine. Just the 45-base CDR3 DNA is kept, in frame starting at base 1. V trim: 3 bases; J trim: 3 bases; unmatched bases: 6. The germline V gene provides CDR1 SGHDT and CDR2 YYEEEE.

This TCR derives from a human donor in good health. Some clones in this sample may be carry-over from other donors' samples. The sample consisted of T cells isolated from PBMCs. The V and J segments used are TRBV5-6 and TRBJ1-1, with 9 bases aligning to TRBD1. The sequence in DNA is TGTGCCAGCAGCTCACCGGGACAGGGCGACACTGAAGCTTTCTTT. The resulting protein is CASSSPGQGDTEAFF. Where the CDR3 stops, the reference TRBV5-6 and TRBJ1-1 genes take over; the full variable domain is DAGVTQSPTHLIKTRGQQVTLRCSPKSGHDTVSWYQQALGQGPQFIFQYYEEEERQRGNFPDRFSGHQFPNYSSELNVNALLLGDSALYLCASSSPGQGDTEAFFGQGTRLTVV.